This T cell receptor (beta chain) stems from a study of sequential checkpoint blockade in melanoma. Repertoires were generated with immunoSEQ multiplex PCR, while TCRdb's copy carries only in-frame clones and drops some. In the table there are roughly 9,800 clones, about 80% of which are singletons. Treatment noted: randomized to nivolumab then ipilimumab (arm A) or the reverse (arm B). CDR1 and CDR2 from the germline V gene are SGHTA and FQGNSA. CDR3 length: 16 amino acids. The germline V and J ends were trimmed by 5 bases and 7 bases, with 23 bases remaining between them. Sequenced material: CD8+ T cells sorted from blood (inferred from file names), taken from a patient given nivolumab and ipilimumab in sequence. V is TRBV7-2 and J is TRBJ1-2; D uncertain. The TCR was taken from a human donor with melanoma. The CDR3 loop is CASSPTLEAAFSGYTF. The CDR3 DNA reads TGTGCCAGCAGCCCCACTTTGGAGGCAGCCTTCTCTGGCTACACCTTC.